This TCR beta chain was documented in a study of vaccination effects on CD4 cells after COVID-19. Cells that had been cultured for 10 days were the source of isolated CD4+ T cells. Two-dose vaccination with either BNT162b2 or mRNA-1273 was given to the participants. The data were produced by immunoSEQ multiplex PCR, yet TCRdb's version contains in-frame clones alone and is incomplete. Among 50,000 to 70,000 clones listed, more than 60% were seen once. The CDR3 spans 14 residues. Germline V gene data show CDR1 as SGHNT and CDR2 as YENEEA. V shed 0 bases and J shed 6 bases, with 6 bases lying between them. General study results and limits: Missing from the study were early post-infection timepoints, and its convalescent patients were few.

In regard to this clone: Its antigen is unknown.

Source: CD4+ T cells from PBMCs cultured without peptide, taken after COVID-19 vaccination. This TCR derives from a human donor who received a COVID-19 vaccine. The chain employs TRBV11-3 and TRBJ1-6; the D is unclear. The CDR3 region is CASSLEGSNSPLHF. The CDR3 bases are TGTGCCAGCAGCTTAGAGGGATCTAATTCACCCCTCCACTTT.